The source of this T cell receptor beta chain is a study of blood T cells in healthy people across ages. Study background: Template-switching capture recovered about one barcoded beta molecule per two T cells.

Details on this clonotype: Its target is not known.

Primers used in a second PCR of roughly 6 to 12 cycles were a sample-barcoded 5' primer and a J-beta primer mix. Every cDNA molecule carried a tag from a template-switch adaptor bearing 12 random nucleotides. TCRdb reprocessed the 5' RACE reads with MiXCR, giving one entry per CDR3 protein. The repertoire holds 2 million or so distinct CDR3 sequences, with around half as singletons. CDR1 is SGHKS, CDR2 YYEKEE, per germline (reference sequence). The germline V and J ends were trimmed by 4 bases and 8 bases, with 9 bases remaining between them. The CDR3 runs 12 residues. Study conclusions and caveats: PBMCs left unsorted prevented a conclusive naive versus antigen-experienced comparison.

Donors were healthy Caucasian individuals from Russia aged about 6 to 95. The TCR originated in a woman in her thirties or forties in good health. The sequenced sample was blood. The V and J genes are TRBV5-5 and TRBJ2-2; D is unresolved. CDR3 loop: CASSPRWGELFF. The CDR3, as DNA: TGTGCCAGCAGCCCGAGATGGGGGGAGCTGTTTTTT.